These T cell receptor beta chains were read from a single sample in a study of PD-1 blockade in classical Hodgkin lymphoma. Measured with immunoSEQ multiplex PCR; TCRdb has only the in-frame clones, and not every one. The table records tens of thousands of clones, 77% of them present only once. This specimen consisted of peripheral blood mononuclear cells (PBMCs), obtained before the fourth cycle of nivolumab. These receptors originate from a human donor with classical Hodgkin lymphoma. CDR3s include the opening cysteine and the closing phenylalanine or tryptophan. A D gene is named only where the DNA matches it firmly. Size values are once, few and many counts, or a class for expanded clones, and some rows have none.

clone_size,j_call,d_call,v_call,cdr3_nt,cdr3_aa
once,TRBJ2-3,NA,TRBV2,TGTGCCAGCAGTGGGGGACAATGGGATACGCAGTATTTT,CASSGGQWDTQYF
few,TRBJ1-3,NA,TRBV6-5,TGTGCCAGCAGTTTCCAGGGCTCTGGAAACACCATATATTTT,CASSFQGSGNTIYF
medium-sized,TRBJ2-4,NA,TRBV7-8,TGTGCCAGCAGCTCGGCGAGGAGGGGAATCATAGCCAAAAACATTCAGTACTTC,CASSSARRGIIAKNIQYF
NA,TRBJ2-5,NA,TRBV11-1,TGTGCCAGCAGCTTCCTATCAGAGACCCAGTACTTC,CASSFLSETQYF
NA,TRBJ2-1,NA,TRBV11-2,TGTGCCAGCAGCTTAAGAGGGGGGTGGTTCTACAATGAGCAGTTCTTC,CASSLRGGWFYNEQFF
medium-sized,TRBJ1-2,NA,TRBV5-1,TGCGCCAGCAGCCCCAGGGCGGCTAACTATGGCTACACCTTC,CASSPRAANYGYTF
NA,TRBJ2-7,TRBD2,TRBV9,TGTGCCAGCAGCGTAACTGGGGGACTAAGCTCCGAGCAGTACTTC,CASSVTGGLSSEQYF
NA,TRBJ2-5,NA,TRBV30,TGTGCCTGGAGTGGATTAAGGGTTCTCGAGACCCAGTACTTC,CAWSGLRVLETQYF
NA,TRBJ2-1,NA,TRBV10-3,TGTGCCATCAGTGAGATAGGGGGGGGCGCCTACAATGAGCAGTTCTTC,CAISEIGGGAYNEQFF
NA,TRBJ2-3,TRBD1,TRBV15,TGTGCCACCAGCAGAGGGGGCGGACAGGGATCAGATACGCAGTATTTT,CATSRGGGQGSDTQYF
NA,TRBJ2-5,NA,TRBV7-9,TGTGCCAGCAGCTTAGATGTCTTAAAAGAGACCCAGTACTTC,CASSLDVLKETQYF
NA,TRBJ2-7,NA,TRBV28,TGTGCCAGCAGCATACTTACAGGGTTGAGAGAGCAGTACTTC,CASSILTGLREQYF
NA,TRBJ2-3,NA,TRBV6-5,TGTGCCAGCAGTGGGTCCTTCCCGGCAGATACGCAGTATTTT,CASSGSFPADTQYF
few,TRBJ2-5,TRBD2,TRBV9,TGTGCCAGCAGCGCCCTAGCGGGGAGTGAGACCCAGTACTTC,CASSALAGSETQYF
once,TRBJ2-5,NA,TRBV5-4,TGTGCCAGCAGCTTGGCGGGGACATCGGAGACCCAGTACTTC,CASSLAGTSETQYF
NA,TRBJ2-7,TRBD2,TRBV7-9,TGTGCCAGCAGCCCTAGCTTAAGGAGACTAGCGGGAAGCTCCTACGAGCAGTACTTC,CASSPSLRRLAGSSYEQYF
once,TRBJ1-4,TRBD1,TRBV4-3,TGCGCCAGCAGCCTGGACAGGCCCGGAACTAATGAAAAACTGTTTTTT,CASSLDRPGTNEKLFF
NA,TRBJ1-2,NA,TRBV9,TGTGCCAGCAGCGCCTCATGGTGGGCCTATGGCTACACCTTC,CASSASWWAYGYTF
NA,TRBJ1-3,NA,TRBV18,TGTGCCAGCTCACCATTCGGACGTTTCGCCTCTGGAAACACCATATATTTT,CASSPFGRFASGNTIYF
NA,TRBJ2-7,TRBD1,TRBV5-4,TGTGCCAGCAGCCCGGGGACAGGGTCCTTCTACGAGCAGTACTTC,CASSPGTGSFYEQYF
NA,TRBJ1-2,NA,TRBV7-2,TGTGCCAGCAGCTTAGATAGGAGTTCAAACTATGGCTACACCTTC,CASSLDRSSNYGYTF
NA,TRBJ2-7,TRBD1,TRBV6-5,TGTGCCAGCAGTTACTATGGACAGGGTTACGAGCAGTACTTC,CASSYYGQGYEQYF
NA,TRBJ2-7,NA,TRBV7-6,TGTGCCAGCAGCCCACATAGTTCGGGGTATCCTTACGAGCAGTACTTC,CASSPHSSGYPYEQYF
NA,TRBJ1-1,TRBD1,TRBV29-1,TGCAGCGCGGACAGGGGGAGCGCTTTCTTT,CSADRGSAFF
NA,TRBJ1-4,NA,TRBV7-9,TGTGCCAGCAGCTTATATCGGGCGGTTAATGAAAAACTGTTTTTT,CASSLYRAVNEKLFF
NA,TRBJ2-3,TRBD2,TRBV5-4,TGTGCCAGCAGCATAGGAGCGGGGGACACAGATACGCAGTATTTT,CASSIGAGDTDTQYF
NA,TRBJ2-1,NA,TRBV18,TGTGCCAGCTCACCACCGGACGGGGGGCCCTACAATGAGCAGTTCTTC,CASSPPDGGPYNEQFF
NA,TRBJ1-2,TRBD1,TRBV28,TGTGCCAGCAGACCGGGACAGGGGCCTCGGGGCTACACCTTC,CASRPGQGPRGYTF
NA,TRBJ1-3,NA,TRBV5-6,TGTGCCAGCAGCTTCCCAATCTCTGGAAACACCATATATTTT,CASSFPISGNTIYF